This T cell receptor (beta chain) was obtained from a study of siplizumab effects on memory and regulatory T cells. The CDR3 covers 16 residues. Trimming removed 0 bases at V and 3 bases at J, with 17 bases between. CDR1 and CDR2 from the germline V gene are SQVTM and ANQGSEA. Only in-frame clones appear in the TCRdb table, and some are missing; sequencing was by immunoSEQ multiplex PCR. The sample yields tens of thousands of clones, 96% seen once. On this clone: Its antigen is unknown.

Findings and caveats of the study: Proliferating Tregs in siplizumab cultures were never verified as suppressive. Assignment of a naive or memory phenotype failed for roughly 75-96% of the proliferating CD4+ or CD8+ clones.

Sequencing was performed on naive CD8+ T cells sorted from blood. The chain couples TRBV29-1 to TRBJ1-2; no definite D call. This sequence originates from a human donor in good health. The CDR3 is CSVEDLWRRPDYGYTF. The CDR3 region has the DNA TGCAGCGTTGAAGATCTCTGGAGACGACCGGACTATGGCTACACCTTC.